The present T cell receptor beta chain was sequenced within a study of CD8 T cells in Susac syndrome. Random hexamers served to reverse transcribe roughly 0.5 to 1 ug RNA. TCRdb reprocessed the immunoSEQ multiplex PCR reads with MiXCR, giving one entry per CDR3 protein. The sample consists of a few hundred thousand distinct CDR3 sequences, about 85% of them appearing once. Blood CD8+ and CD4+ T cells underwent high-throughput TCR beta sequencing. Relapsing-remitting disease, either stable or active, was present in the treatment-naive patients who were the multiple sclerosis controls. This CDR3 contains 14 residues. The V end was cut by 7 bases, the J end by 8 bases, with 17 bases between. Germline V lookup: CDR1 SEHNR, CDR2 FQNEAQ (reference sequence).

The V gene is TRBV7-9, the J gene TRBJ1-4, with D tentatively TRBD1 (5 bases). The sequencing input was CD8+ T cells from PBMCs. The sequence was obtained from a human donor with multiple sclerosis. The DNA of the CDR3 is TGTGCCAGCATCCCGAGGGACGGAGGGGAAAAACTGTTTTTT. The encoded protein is CASIPRDGGEKLFF.